This is a list of T cell receptor beta chains from one sample in a study of glioma-infiltrating T cells. TCRdb re-called the multiplex PCR reads with MiXCR, one entry per CDR3 protein. The profile shows approximately 18,000 distinct CDR3 sequences, 58% of them singletons. The sequenced sample consisted of glioma tissue, nonneoplastic brain tissue, or PBMCs (not recorded which). All receptors derive from a human donor with low-grade glioma or glioblastoma, undergoing nonglioma brain surgery, or in good health (not recorded which). CDR3s include the opening cysteine and the closing phenylalanine or tryptophan. Each record gives: CDR3 protein, CDR3 length, V gene, clone size. A row's size may be missing; if present it is once, few, many or a size class.

CSASRGQGAGQPQHF,15,TRBV20-1,.
CASSLGTLAKNIQYF,15,TRBV7-9,.
CSARASRGGTGFSPLHF,17,TRBV20-1,.
CASSLGGGEQYF,12,TRBV6-5,.
CASSQEPSSYNEQFF,15,TRBV4-3,many
CASSEGGRPNEKLFF,15,TRBV6-1,.
CASSYSRSTEAFF,13,TRBV6-5,.
CASSQLPRSYNEQIF,15,TRBV6-2/TRBV6-3,.
CASSGSTVEQYF,12,TRBV25-1,.
CASSLSPSSEQYF,13,TRBV7-2,.
CASASADRNTEAFF,14,TRBV27,medium-sized
CASRRQGAHGYTF,13,TRBV28,medium-sized
CASSPDRGHQPQHF,14,TRBV7-2,.